This T cell receptor beta chain was sequenced for a study of T cells in Graves' hyperthyroidism and ophthalmopathy. Amplified TCR beta CDR3 regions derived from RNA transcripts. A set of HTBI primers served as the primers for a first-round RT-PCR of the TCR CDR3. TCRdb reanalysed the multiplex PCR reads using MiXCR and keeps one entry per CDR3 protein. The sample lists around 500,000 distinct CDR3 sequences, 11% to 15% seen once, with approximately 15% in the top ten. This clonotype was counted at least ten times. Deletions cut 0 bases from V and 4 bases from J, with 12 bases between. The CDR3 is 15 residues long. Germline CDR1 SGHNT, CDR2 YYREEE (reference sequence).

This clonotype originated in a woman aged 40 to 50 with Graves' hyperthyroidism. The sample was blood. The rearrangement links TRBV5-4 to TRBJ2-3, with D possibly matching TRBD2 (6 bases). The CDR3 loop reads CASSLVGSRADTQYF. The CDR3 DNA reads TGTGCCAGCAGCTTGGTCGGGAGTCGCGCAGATACGCAGTATTTT.